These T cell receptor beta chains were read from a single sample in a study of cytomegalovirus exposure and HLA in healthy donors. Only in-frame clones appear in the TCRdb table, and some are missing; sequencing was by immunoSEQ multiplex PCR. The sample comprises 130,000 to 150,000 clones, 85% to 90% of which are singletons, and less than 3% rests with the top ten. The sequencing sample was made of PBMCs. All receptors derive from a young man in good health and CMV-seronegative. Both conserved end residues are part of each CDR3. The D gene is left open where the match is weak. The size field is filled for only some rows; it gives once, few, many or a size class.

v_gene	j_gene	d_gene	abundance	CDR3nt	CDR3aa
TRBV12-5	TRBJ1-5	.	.	TGTGCTAGTGGTTTACCGGACAACAATCAGCCCCAGCATTTT	CASGLPDNNQPQHF
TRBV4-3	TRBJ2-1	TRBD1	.	TGCGCCAGCAGCCAAGAAGGGGGCCCAAGGGCCGGGAATGAGCAGTTCTTC	CASSQEGGPRAGNEQFF
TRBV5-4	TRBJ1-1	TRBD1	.	TGTGCCAGCAGCTCCGGATCGCAGGGGGGACTCATGAACACTGAAGCTTTCTTT	CASSSGSQGGLMNTEAFF
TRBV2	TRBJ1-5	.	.	TGTGCCGTAGGGGTTCGCAATCAGCCCCAGCATTTT	CAVGVRNQPQHF
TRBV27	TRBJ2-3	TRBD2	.	TGTGCCAGCTCTGGGGCTAGCGGGAGAGGCACAGATACGCAGTATTTT	CASSGASGRGTDTQYF
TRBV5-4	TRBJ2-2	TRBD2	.	TGTGCCAGCAGCGGAGGACTAGCGGGAGGGGGGGAGCTGTTTTTT	CASSGGLAGGGELFF
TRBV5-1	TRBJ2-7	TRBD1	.	TGCGCCAGCAGCCCACAGGGGGCCTACGAGCAGTACTTC	CASSPQGAYEQYF
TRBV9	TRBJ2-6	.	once	TGTGCCAGCAGCGACAGGGCTGGGGCCAACGTCCTGACTTTC	CASSDRAGANVLTF
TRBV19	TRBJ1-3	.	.	TGTGCCAGTAGACAATTCTCTGGAAACACCATATATTTT	CASRQFSGNTIYF
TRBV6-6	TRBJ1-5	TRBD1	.	TGTGCCAGCAGGCCCGACAGGGGGACGGGGCAGCCCCAGCATTTT	CASRPDRGTGQPQHF
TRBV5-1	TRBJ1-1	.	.	TGCGCCAGCGGACAAGACAGTATGAGAACTGAAGCTTTCTTT	CASGQDSMRTEAFF
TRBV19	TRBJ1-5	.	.	TGTGCCAGTAGTATAACACAGCATAACGGTCAGCCCCAGCATTTT	CASSITQHNGQPQHF
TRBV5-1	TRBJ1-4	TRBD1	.	TGCGCCAGCAGCCCTACAGGGGCAACTAATGAAAAACTGTTTTTT	CASSPTGATNEKLFF
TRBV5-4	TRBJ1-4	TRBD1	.	TGTGCCAGCAGCGTGGGGACAGGGGGTGAAAAACTGTTTTTT	CASSVGTGGEKLFF
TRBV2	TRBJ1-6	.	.	TGTGCCAGCGGGGGAGGGTTTCCCAATAATTCACCCCTCCACTTT	CASGGGFPNNSPLHF
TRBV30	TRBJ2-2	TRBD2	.	TGTGCCTGGACCCCCGGACTAGTCCTTGCCGGGGAGCTGTTTTTT	CAWTPGLVLAGELFF
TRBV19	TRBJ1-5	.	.	TGTGCCAGTAGTATCCTTTATCAGCCCCAGCATTTT	CASSILYQPQHF
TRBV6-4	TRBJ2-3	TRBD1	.	TGTGCCAGCAGTGGGACAGGGGGCACAGATACGCAGTATTTT	CASSGTGGTDTQYF
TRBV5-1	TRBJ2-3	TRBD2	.	TGCGCCAGCGGGATAGCGGGCCGCACAGATACGCAGTATTTT	CASGIAGRTDTQYF
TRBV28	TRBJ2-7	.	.	TGTGCCAGCAGTTTGAGAGGAGCGGGCAACTACGAGCAGTACTTC	CASSLRGAGNYEQYF
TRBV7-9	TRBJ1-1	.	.	TGTGCCAGCAGCGCGAGCTTCCCGGTCACTGAAGCTTTCTTT	CASSASFPVTEAFF
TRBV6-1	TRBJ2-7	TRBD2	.	TGTGCCAGCATCGGGACTAGCGGGGGATATCTCGAGCAGTACTTC	CASIGTSGGYLEQYF
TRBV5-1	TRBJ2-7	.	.	TGCGCCAGCAGCTTGGACAGCCACGAGCAGTACTTC	CASSLDSHEQYF
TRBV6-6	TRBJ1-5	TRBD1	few	TGTGCCAGCGGCTCGGGACAGGGAAACAATCAGCCCCAGCATTTT	CASGSGQGNNQPQHF
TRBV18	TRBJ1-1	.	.	TGTGCCAGCTCACCACGGGACTCCGAAGAAGCTTTCTTT	CASSPRDSEEAFF
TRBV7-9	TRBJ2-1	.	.	TGTGCCAGCAGCCCCGTCGATTCAGGGACACCCTACAATGAGCAGTTCTTC	CASSPVDSGTPYNEQFF
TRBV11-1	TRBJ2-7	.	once	TGTGCCAGCAGCTTGCGGGACAGTATAGACGAGCAGTACTTC	CASSLRDSIDEQYF
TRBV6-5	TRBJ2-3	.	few	TGTGCCAGCAGTCGGTTGGGCACAGATACGCAGTATTTT	CASSRLGTDTQYF
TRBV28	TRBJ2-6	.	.	TGTGCCAGTCTATCTGGGGCCAACGTTCTGACTTTC	CASLSGANVLTF
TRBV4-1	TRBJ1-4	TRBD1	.	TGCGCCAGCTATCCGGGACAGGGCCCCACTAATGAAAAACTGTTTTTT	CASYPGQGPTNEKLFF
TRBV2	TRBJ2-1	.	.	TGTGCCAGCAGGCCGGGACACTACAACAATGAGCAGTTCTTC	CASRPGHYNNEQFF
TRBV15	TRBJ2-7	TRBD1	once	TGTGCCACCAGCATCCAGGACAGGGCGGTCGAGCAGTACTTC	CATSIQDRAVEQYF
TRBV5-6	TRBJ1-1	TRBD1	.	TGTGCCAGCAGACGCCGGGACAGGGCCCCCAAAGCTTTCTTT	CASRRRDRAPKAFF
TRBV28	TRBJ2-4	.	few	TGTGCCAGCAGTCCAGAAGCGGCCATTCAGTACTTC	CASSPEAAIQYF
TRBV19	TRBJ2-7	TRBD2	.	TGTGCCAGTAGTATCAGCGGCGGGGGGTTTAACGAGCAGTACTTC	CASSISGGGFNEQYF
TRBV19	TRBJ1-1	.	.	TGTGCCAGTCAAAAAACACCTGAGAACACTGAAGCTTTCTTT	CASQKTPENTEAFF
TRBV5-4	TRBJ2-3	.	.	TGTGCCAGCAGCCCCCGGGGGACAGTTCGGGATACGCAGTATTTT	CASSPRGTVRDTQYF
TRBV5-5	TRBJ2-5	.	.	TGTGCCAGCAGTTTAGGAGTGACCCAGTACTTC	CASSLGVTQYF
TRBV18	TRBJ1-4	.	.	TGTGCCAGCTCACCTCAATGGGGCGACCTGTTTTTT	CASSPQWGDLFF
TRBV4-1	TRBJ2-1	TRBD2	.	TGCGCCAGCAGCCACCGAACTAGCGGGAGGTGGAATGAGCAGTTCTTC	CASSHRTSGRWNEQFF
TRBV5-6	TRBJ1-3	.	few	TGTGCCAGCGGGGCTCTACCTGGAAACACCATATATTTT	CASGALPGNTIYF
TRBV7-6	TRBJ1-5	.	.	TGTGCCAGCAGCTTAGGCGGAGGGGCGAATCAGCCCCAGCATTTT	CASSLGGGANQPQHF
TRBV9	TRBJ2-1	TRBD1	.	TGTGCCAGCAGCGAGACAGGGGGCACCTACAATGAGCAGTTCTTC	CASSETGGTYNEQFF
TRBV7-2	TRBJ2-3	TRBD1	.	TGTGCCAGCAGAGACAGGGCTAGCACAGATACGCAGTATTTT	CASRDRASTDTQYF
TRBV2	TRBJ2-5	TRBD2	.	TGTGCCAGCAGTGAAACCGGGGGGGAGACCCAGTACTTC	CASSETGGETQYF
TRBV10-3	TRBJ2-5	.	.	TGTGCCATCAGTGAGTCAACGGGGAGAGAGACCCAGTACTTC	CAISESTGRETQYF
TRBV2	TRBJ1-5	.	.	TGTGCCAGCAGTGGGACAGTTTTTAGCAATCAGCCCCAGCATTTT	CASSGTVFSNQPQHF
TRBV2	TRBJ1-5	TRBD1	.	TGTGCCAGCAGCCAGGGACAGGGTGGGAGTCAGCCCCAGCATTTT	CASSQGQGGSQPQHF
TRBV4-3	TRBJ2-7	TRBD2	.	TGCGCCAGCAGCCAAGGCGACCCGCGGGAGGTCCCCTACGAGCAGTACTTC	CASSQGDPREVPYEQYF
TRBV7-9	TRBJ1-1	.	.	TGTGCCAGCAGACCGGACATGGGGGCGAACACTGAAGCTTTCTTT	CASRPDMGANTEAFF
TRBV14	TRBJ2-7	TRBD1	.	TGTGCCAGCAGCCAAGCAAAGACAGGGGGTAACGAGCAGTACTTC	CASSQAKTGGNEQYF
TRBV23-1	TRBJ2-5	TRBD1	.	TGCGCCAGCAGTCAATTCCGAACCCGGGACAGCAGGCAAGAGACCCAGTACTTC	CASSQFRTRDSRQETQYF
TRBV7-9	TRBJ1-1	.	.	TGTGCCAGCAGCTTTCAGGATGGGTACACTGAAGCTTTCTTT	CASSFQDGYTEAFF
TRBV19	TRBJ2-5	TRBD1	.	TGTGCCAGTAGTCAGGGACAGGGTAAAAAGACCCAGTACTTC	CASSQGQGKKTQYF
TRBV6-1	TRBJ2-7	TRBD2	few	TGTGCCAGCAGTGAAGTTGGCGGGGGGACCTACGAGCAGTACTTC	CASSEVGGGTYEQYF
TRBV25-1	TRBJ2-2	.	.	TGTGCCAGCAGTGGCGGGCAGGGGTCCACCGGGGAGCTGTTTTTT	CASSGGQGSTGELFF
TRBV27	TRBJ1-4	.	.	TGTGCCAGCAGTTTGAACAGCGCGGGGCCTGAAAAACTGTTTTTT	CASSLNSAGPEKLFF
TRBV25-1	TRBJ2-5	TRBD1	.	TGTGCCAGCAGAGACAGGGGCGCAGGGGAGACCCAGTACTTC	CASRDRGAGETQYF
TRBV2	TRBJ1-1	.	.	TGTGCCACTCCCAAGTCAGGGATTAACACTGAAGCTTTCTTT	CATPKSGINTEAFF
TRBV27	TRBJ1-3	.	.	TGTGCCAGCAGTTTAGGGGGCCTAGCTGGAAACACCATATATTTT	CASSLGGLAGNTIYF